Sequencing of this T cell receptor beta chain was carried out in a study of blood T cell repertoires in COVID-19. Original handling: Counts of nucleated cells, estimated from reference gene primer amplification, were obtained. The assay was immunoSEQ multiplex PCR, and TCRdb's table has in-frame clones only and misses some. That table furnishes V, J and clone size, whereas the DNA furnished D and trimming. This repertoire shows around 81,000 clones, approximately 80% found once; its top ten account for 40% to 45%. Trimming removed 6 bases at V and 4 bases at J, with 14 bases between. Germline-derived CDR1 and CDR2 are SGHRS and YFSETQ. CDR3 size: 14 residues.

The rearrangement uses TRBV5-1 and TRBJ2-1, with D maybe TRBD2 (6 bases). The specimen sequenced was peripheral blood. The source of this sequence is an elderly man with acute or convalescent COVID-19. The CDR3 region has the DNA TGCGCCAGCACTCCCGCGGGGACTTACAATGAGCAGTTCTTC. Its protein product is CASTPAGTYNEQFF.